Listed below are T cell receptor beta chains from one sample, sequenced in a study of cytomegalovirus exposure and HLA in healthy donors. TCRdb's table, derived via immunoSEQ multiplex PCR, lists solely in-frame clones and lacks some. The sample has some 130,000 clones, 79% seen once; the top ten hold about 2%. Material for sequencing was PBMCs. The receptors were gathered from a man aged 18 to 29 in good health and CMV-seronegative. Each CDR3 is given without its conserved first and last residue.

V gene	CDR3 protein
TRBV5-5	ASSLGRTEAF
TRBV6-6	ATIGTSGFYTGELF
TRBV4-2	ASSQGGGSSYEQY
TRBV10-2	ASTPLYTGELF
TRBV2	ASTGTNENIQY
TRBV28	ASTPIGREWTDTQY
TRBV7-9	ASSLVRAYNEQF
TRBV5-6	ASSLGHIAGGEQF
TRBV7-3	ASSRDRNYGYT
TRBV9	ASSVVSARVPYNEQF
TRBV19	ASSLTSGVTYEQY
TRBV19	ATSGGVRTGELF
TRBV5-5	ASSRYSGRRGTGELF
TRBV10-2	ASLRPTSSEQY
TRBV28	ASCSPRRSGANVLT